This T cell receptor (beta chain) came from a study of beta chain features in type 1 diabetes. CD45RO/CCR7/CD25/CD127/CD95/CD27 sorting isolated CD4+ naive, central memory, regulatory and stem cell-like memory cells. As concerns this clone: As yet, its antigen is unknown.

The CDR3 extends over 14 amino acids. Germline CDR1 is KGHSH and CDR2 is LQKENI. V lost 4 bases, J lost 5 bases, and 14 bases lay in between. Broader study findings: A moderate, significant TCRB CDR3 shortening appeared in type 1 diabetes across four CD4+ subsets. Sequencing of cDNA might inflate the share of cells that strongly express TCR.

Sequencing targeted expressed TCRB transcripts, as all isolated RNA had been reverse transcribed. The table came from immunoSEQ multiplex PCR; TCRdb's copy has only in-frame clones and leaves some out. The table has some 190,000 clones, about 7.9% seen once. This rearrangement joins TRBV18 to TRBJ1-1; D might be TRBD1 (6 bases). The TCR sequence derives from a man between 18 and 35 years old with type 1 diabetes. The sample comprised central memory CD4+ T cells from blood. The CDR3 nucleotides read TGTGCCAGCTCACGGGAACAGGGTACGACTGAAGCTTTCTTT. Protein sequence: CASSREQGTTEAFF.